Detailed here is one T cell receptor (beta chain). The antigen is unknown. This record comes from a study of T cell clonotyping in hematopoietic cell transplantation. Broader study findings: Pathologically expanded recipient clonotypes increased progressively from day 30 to day 180 as diversity fell. Few recipient clonotypes overlapped donors; over 95% were de novo at given depth. Without cell sorting, CD4 versus CD8 contributions remain unresolved.

V was trimmed by 7 bases and J by 4 bases, leaving 7 bases between them. There are 11 residues in the CDR3. Germline V CDR1 and CDR2: SNHLY, FYNNEI. Here immunoSEQ multiplex PCR was the method, and the copy in TCRdb shows in-frame clones only, minus some. Of 10,000 to 15,000 clones listed, about 93% were seen once; the top ten hold 0.95% to 1.5%. Sequenced input: peripheral blood mononuclear cells. The rearrangement joins TRBV2 to TRBJ2-5, with no clear D. The TCR originated in a man in his thirties or forties in good health. Some clones in this sample may be carry-over from other donors' samples. Here the CDR3 reads CASKRRETQYF. Here the CDR3 DNA reads TGTGCCAGCAAAAGGAGAGAGACCCAGTACTTC. Variable domain in full (rest from reference TRBV2 and TRBJ2-5): EPEVTQTPSHQVTQMGQEVILRCVPISNHLYFYWYRQILGQKVEFLVSFYNNEISEKSEIFDDQFSVERPDGSNFTLKIRSTKLEDSAMYFCASKRRETQYFGPGTRLLVL.